The rows below give T cell receptor beta chains drawn from one sample of a study of a mutant IDH1 vaccine in newly diagnosed glioma. Sequencing used immunoSEQ multiplex PCR; TCRdb keeps in-frame clones, though not all of them. The top ten hold around 20% of the sample, which has roughly 28,000 clones, about 90% seen once. These receptors have no known antigen. Sample: PBMCs, taken from a glioma patient whose treatment included an IDH1 peptide vaccine. The receptors derive from a man between 18 and 35 years old with glioma. CDR3s include the opening cysteine and the closing phenylalanine or tryptophan. The D gene is left open where the match is weak. Clone sizes are given selectively: once, few, many, or a class where the clone is expanded.

clone size | J gene | D gene | V gene | CDR3 protein | CDR3 DNA
- | TRBJ2-1 | - | TRBV7-9 | CASSPGPRAGSYNEQFF | TGTGCCAGCAGCCCTGGACCCAGGGCCGGGTCCTACAATGAGCAGTTCTTC
- | TRBJ1-2 | - | TRBV29-1 | CSVEDWGRRGYTF | TGCAGCGTTGAAGATTGGGGGCGGAGGGGCTACACCTTC
- | TRBJ2-5 | - | TRBV30 | CAWSEGVEETQYF | TGTGCCTGGAGTGAAGGGGTGGAAGAGACCCAGTACTTC
- | TRBJ2-5 | TRBD2 | TRBV5-4 | CASSRTSGTLQETQYF | TGTGCCAGCAGCCGGACTAGCGGGACGCTACAAGAGACCCAGTACTTC
- | TRBJ1-3 | - | TRBV6-6 | CASSRTHSGNTIYF | TGTGCCAGCAGTCGGACACACTCTGGAAACACCATATATTTT
- | TRBJ2-7 | TRBD1 | TRBV5-6 | CASSSDWTGIYEQYF | TGTGCCAGCAGCTCCGATTGGACAGGTATCTACGAGCAGTACTTC
- | TRBJ2-7 | - | TRBV6-1 | CAITPDSSYEQYF | TGTGCCATCACTCCGGACAGCTCCTACGAGCAGTACTTC
- | TRBJ2-5 | - | TRBV25-1 | CASSDWDGETQYF | TGTGCCAGCAGTGACTGGGACGGGGAGACCCAGTACTTC
- | TRBJ1-2 | - | TRBV6-5 | CASSYSETGIYGYTF | TGTGCCAGCAGTTACTCGGAAACAGGGATTTATGGCTACACCTTC
- | TRBJ2-7 | - | TRBV6-5 | CASSYSTSNPYEQYF | TGTGCCAGCAGTTACTCGACATCTAACCCCTACGAGCAGTACTTC
- | TRBJ2-2 | TRBD1 | TRBV5-8 | CASSLAPGGTGELFF | TGTGCCAGCAGCTTGGCCCCAGGGGGCACCGGGGAGCTGTTTTTT
- | TRBJ2-7 | TRBD1 | TRBV5-1 | CASSFVGDRDYEQYF | TGCGCCAGCAGCTTTGTAGGGGACAGGGACTACGAGCAGTACTTC
once | TRBJ1-4 | - | TRBV10-3 | CAISDNPDEKLFF | TGTGCCATCAGTGACAACCCCGATGAAAAACTGTTTTTT
medium-sized | TRBJ2-7 | - | TRBV5-6 | CASSLGGLTYEQYF | TGTGCCAGCAGCTTAGGGGGTCTTACCTACGAGCAGTACTTC
- | TRBJ1-2 | TRBD1 | TRBV30 | CACRQGAYGYTF | TGTGCCTGCCGACAGGGGGCCTATGGCTACACCTTC
- | TRBJ1-1 | - | TRBV7-9 | CASSVNSGGTEAFF | TGTGCCAGCAGCGTTAACTCGGGGGGCACTGAAGCTTTCTTT
once | TRBJ1-2 | - | TRBV5-1 | CASSFAGDDYGYTF | TGCGCCAGCAGCTTTGCGGGCGACGACTATGGCTACACCTTC
- | TRBJ2-7 | - | TRBV5-6 | CASTLGGAEQYF | TGTGCCAGCACCCTGGGGGGGGCCGAGCAGTACTTC
- | TRBJ1-2 | TRBD1 | TRBV30 | CASSPGTGYGYTF | TGTGCCAGTTCCCCCGGGACAGGGTATGGCTACACCTTC
- | TRBJ1-1 | TRBD1 | TRBV18 | CASSPLTGGTEAFF | TGTGCCAGCTCACCCCTGACAGGGGGCACTGAAGCTTTCTTT
- | TRBJ2-5 | - | TRBV5-1 | CASSLAGRDQETQYF | TGCGCCAGCAGCTTGGCAGGCAGGGACCAGGAGACCCAGTACTTC
- | TRBJ2-1 | - | TRBV29-1 | CSVSSRDGGYNEQFF | TGCAGCGTGAGTTCCCGGGACGGGGGCTACAATGAGCAGTTCTTC
- | TRBJ1-2 | - | TRBV4-3 | CASSRAGEGNYGYTF | TGCGCCAGCAGCCGGGCGGGGGAGGGTAACTATGGCTACACCTTC
- | TRBJ2-7 | TRBD2 | TRBV27 | CASSQRDRNYEQYF | TGTGCCAGCAGCCAGCGGGACCGCAACTACGAGCAGTACTTC
- | TRBJ1-1 | - | TRBV7-9 | CASSLLGARDEAFF | TGTGCCAGCAGCTTACTGGGGGCGAGGGATGAAGCTTTCTTT
- | TRBJ1-1 | TRBD1 | TRBV27 | CASSSRTGGLNTEAFF | TGTGCCAGCAGTTCCCGGACAGGCGGCCTGAACACTGAAGCTTTCTTT
- | TRBJ2-2 | - | TRBV4-2 | CASSQDLSGNTGELFF | TGTGCCAGCAGCCAAGATCTAAGCGGGAACACCGGGGAGCTGTTTTTT
- | TRBJ2-5 | - | TRBV4-1 | CASSQGPSGTQYF | TGCGCCAGCAGCCAAGGGCCCTCAGGGACCCAGTACTTC
- | TRBJ1-1 | TRBD1 | TRBV4-2 | CASSHADRVNTEAFF | TGTGCCAGCAGCCATGCGGACAGGGTGAACACTGAAGCTTTCTTT
- | TRBJ1-1 | - | TRBV15 | CATSSSVYGSTEAFF | TGTGCCACCAGCAGTTCCGTCTATGGGAGCACTGAAGCTTTCTTT
- | TRBJ1-1 | - | TRBV29-1 | CSVGRGNTEAFF | TGCAGCGTTGGTCGCGGGAACACTGAAGCTTTCTTT
few | TRBJ1-1 | - | TRBV30 | CAWIGMNTEAFF | TGTGCCTGGATTGGAATGAACACTGAAGCTTTCTTT
- | TRBJ1-1 | - | TRBV9 | CASSGSAGDPAFF | TGTGCCAGCAGCGGAAGCGCAGGGGATCCAGCTTTCTTT
few | TRBJ1-5 | - | TRBV6-6 | CASSYQSNQPQHF | TGTGCCAGCAGTTACCAGAGCAATCAGCCCCAGCATTTT
- | TRBJ1-1 | - | TRBV5-1 | CASSSTGSTEAFF | TGCGCCAGCAGCTCAACAGGGAGCACTGAAGCTTTCTTT
- | TRBJ2-7 | - | TRBV18 | CASSPDRTSYEQYF | TGTGCCAGCTCACCCGACAGGACCTCCTACGAGCAGTACTTC
- | TRBJ2-1 | - | TRBV5-6 | CASSLVRQSGEQFF | TGTGCCAGCAGCTTGGTGCGGCAGAGCGGTGAGCAGTTCTTC
few | TRBJ1-5 | - | TRBV5-6 | CASSFGPDQPQHF | TGTGCCAGCAGCTTCGGACCGGATCAGCCCCAGCATTTT
- | TRBJ1-1 | - | TRBV10-3 | CAISESRGFGTEAFF | TGTGCCATCAGTGAGTCGAGGGGGTTTGGCACTGAAGCTTTCTTT
- | TRBJ1-1 | - | TRBV29-1 | CSVERTDKNTEAFF | TGCAGCGTTGAGAGGACGGACAAGAACACTGAAGCTTTCTTT
- | TRBJ2-7 | - | TRBV29-1 | CSGTMGAYEQYF | TGCAGCGGGACCATGGGGGCTTACGAGCAGTACTTC
- | TRBJ1-3 | - | TRBV4-2 | CASSPLGEDSGNTIYF | TGTGCCAGCAGCCCATTAGGGGAAGACTCTGGAAACACCATATATTTT
- | TRBJ2-3 | - | TRBV15 | CATSRDWGTDTQYF | TGTGCCACCAGCAGAGATTGGGGCACAGATACGCAGTATTTT
- | TRBJ2-7 | TRBD2 | TRBV10-3 | CAISGTSGNYEQYF | TGTGCCATCAGTGGGACTAGCGGGAACTACGAGCAGTACTTC
- | TRBJ2-1 | - | TRBV7-9 | CASSLADYPRVDEQFF | TGTGCCAGCAGCTTAGCCGACTACCCACGGGTAGATGAGCAGTTCTTC
- | TRBJ1-2 | TRBD1 | TRBV6-5 | CASSYSRQGMGGYTF | TGTGCCAGCAGTTACTCGAGACAGGGCATGGGTGGCTACACCTTC
- | TRBJ2-2 | - | TRBV19 | CASSIDPSQGVTGELFF | TGTGCCAGTAGTATTGACCCGAGTCAGGGAGTCACCGGGGAGCTGTTTTTT
- | TRBJ2-7 | - | TRBV4-3 | CASSQTPGEGDYEQYF | TGCGCCAGCAGCCAAACGCCTGGGGAGGGGGACTACGAGCAGTACTTC
few | TRBJ1-1 | - | TRBV29-1 | CSGGGQGTEAFF | TGCAGCGGGGGGGGGCAGGGCACTGAAGCTTTCTTT
- | TRBJ2-5 | TRBD2 | TRBV7-8 | CASSLSRAGGQETQYF | TGTGCCAGCAGCTTAAGTCGAGCGGGAGGGCAAGAGACCCAGTACTTC
- | TRBJ2-5 | TRBD1 | TRBV7-2 | CASSATGGNSETQYF | TGTGCCAGCAGCGCAACAGGGGGCAATAGCGAGACCCAGTACTTC
once | TRBJ2-1 | - | TRBV6-5 | CASSFKVAPNEQFF | TGTGCCAGCAGTTTTAAGGTAGCTCCCAATGAGCAGTTCTTC